A selection of T cell receptor beta chains follows, all from one sample in a study of cytomegalovirus exposure and HLA in healthy donors. Produced via immunoSEQ multiplex PCR; TCRdb's table is partial and in-frame only. The sample consists of around 50,000 clones, under 75% of them appearing once. Sequencing input: PBMCs. The receptor set was obtained from a man aged 30 to 45 in good health and CMV-seronegative. Each CDR3 is given with its conserved first and last residue. Each record gives: clone size, V gene, D gene, J gene, CDR3 DNA, CDR3 protein. D genes are given only for firm matches. Part of the rows lack a size; the others show once, few, many or a class for expanded clones.

NA,TRBV7-9,NA,TRBJ2-7,TGTGCCAGCAGTTCGGTCCTCGAGCAGTACTTC,CASSSVLEQYF
NA,TRBV7-5,NA,TRBJ2-7,TGTGTCAGAAGCTTACCGTCCTACGAGCAGTACTTC,CVRSLPSYEQYF
few,TRBV10-2,NA,TRBJ1-5,TGCGCCAGCAGTGCTACCGGGCAGCCCCAGCATTTT,CASSATGQPQHF
NA,TRBV6-4,TRBD1,TRBJ2-3,TGTGCCAGCAGTGAAGCGACAGGGGGCAGCACAGATACGCAGTATTTT,CASSEATGGSTDTQYF
NA,TRBV9,NA,TRBJ2-5,TGTGCCAGCAGCCTCTCGGTCGCGGCGGAGCAAGAGACCCAGTACTTC,CASSLSVAAEQETQYF
NA,TRBV4-1,TRBD2,TRBJ2-1,TGCGCCAGCAGCCAACCGGGACTAGCGCACAATGAGCAGTTCTTC,CASSQPGLAHNEQFF
NA,TRBV6-1,NA,TRBJ1-2,TGTGCCAGCAGTGATTGGGGGCAGGGGTGGGGCTACACCTTC,CASSDWGQGWGYTF
NA,TRBV30,NA,TRBJ2-5,TGTGCCTGGAGTGTAGTGACGGGGATGACCCAGTACTTC,CAWSVVTGMTQYF
few,TRBV19,NA,TRBJ1-5,TGTGCCAGTAGTATCCCGTATCAGCCCCAGCATTTT,CASSIPYQPQHF
NA,TRBV7-6,NA,TRBJ1-5,TGTGCCAGCAGCTCCACCGGGGGGAGATATGAGCCCCAGCATTTT,CASSSTGGRYEPQHF
few,TRBV5-1,TRBD1,TRBJ1-5,TGCGCCAGCAGCTTGGAGGGGGCCAGCAATCAGCCCCAGCATTTT,CASSLEGASNQPQHF
NA,TRBV10-1,TRBD2,TRBJ2-3,TGCGCCAGCAGTGACGGGGGGAGATGGACAGATACGCAGTATTTT,CASSDGGRWTDTQYF
NA,TRBV6-5,NA,TRBJ1-1,TGTGCCAGCAGTTACTCTCTAGGTTCGGACACTGAAGCTTTCTTT,CASSYSLGSDTEAFF
NA,TRBV29-1,TRBD1,TRBJ2-5,TGCAGCGCTGCACAGGGGGCACGTTTAGAGACCCAGTACTTC,CSAAQGARLETQYF
NA,TRBV5-1,NA,TRBJ1-1,TGCGCCAGCAGCCCCCGAGGTCCGGTGAACACTGAAGCTTTCTTT,CASSPRGPVNTEAFF
NA,TRBV19,TRBD2,TRBJ2-7,TGTGCCAGTAGTACGGAGACTAGCGGGAGAGGCGAGCAGTACTTC,CASSTETSGRGEQYF
few,TRBV29-1,TRBD1,TRBJ2-7,TGCAGCGGGGGACAGGGTATCGACGAGCAGTACTTC,CSGGQGIDEQYF
once,TRBV5-5,NA,TRBJ1-1,TGTGCCAGCAGCCCTGCCGGACAACTGAACACTGAAGCTTTCTTT,CASSPAGQLNTEAFF
NA,TRBV7-9,NA,TRBJ2-6,TGTGCCAGCAGCCCACTCTCTGGGGCCAACGTCCTGACTTTC,CASSPLSGANVLTF
NA,TRBV7-6,TRBD2,TRBJ2-1,TGTGCCAGCAGACCCGTCCTAGCGGGAGAAAAATACAATGAGCAGTTCTTC,CASRPVLAGEKYNEQFF
NA,TRBV19,TRBD1,TRBJ1-5,TGTGCCAGTAGTACCCGGACAGGGGTGTACCAGCCCCAGCATTTT,CASSTRTGVYQPQHF
once,TRBV5-1,NA,TRBJ2-1,TGCGCCAGCACCGTGGGGGGTCGGAATGAGCAGTTCTTC,CASTVGGRNEQFF
NA,TRBV5-1,NA,TRBJ2-3,TGCGCCAGCAGCGGCCAGCGGACGGGGGATACGCAGTATTTT,CASSGQRTGDTQYF
NA,TRBV5-4,TRBD2,TRBJ2-5,TGTGCCAGTGGAAGTAGCGGGAGGAGACAAGAGACCCAGTACTTC,CASGSSGRRQETQYF
NA,TRBV7-8,TRBD1,TRBJ1-2,TGTGCCAGCAGCTTAAGGGACAGGGGCTATGGCTACACCTTC,CASSLRDRGYGYTF
NA,TRBV7-2,NA,TRBJ1-5,TGTGCCAGCAGCCCCAGCTGGCAGGGGAGCAATCAGCCCCAGCATTTT,CASSPSWQGSNQPQHF
NA,TRBV6-5,TRBD1,TRBJ1-2,TGTGCCAGCAGTACAACAGGGGGCAGTGGTGGCTACACCTTC,CASSTTGGSGGYTF
NA,TRBV5-1,NA,TRBJ2-3,TGCGCCAGCAGCTCCCTGGTGGAGGGCTCAGATACGCAGTATTTT,CASSSLVEGSDTQYF
NA,TRBV27,NA,TRBJ1-5,TGTGCCAGCAGTGGAGTACGGGGGGTAATGAATCAGCCCCAGCATTTT,CASSGVRGVMNQPQHF
NA,TRBV30,NA,TRBJ2-5,TGTGCCTGGAGCCCCAAAGAGACCCAGTACTTC,CAWSPKETQYF
NA,TRBV11-2,NA,TRBJ1-2,TGTGCCAGCAGCTTAACCGATACAGGGTTGCTATACTATGGCTACACCTTC,CASSLTDTGLLYYGYTF
NA,TRBV12-5,TRBD1,TRBJ2-2,TGTGCTAGTGGTGCAGGGGGATCCCCCACCGGGGAGCTGTTTTTT,CASGAGGSPTGELFF
NA,TRBV6-1,TRBD1,TRBJ2-3,TGTGCCAGCAGTCCTGGGACAGGGCCCACAGATACGCAGTATTTT,CASSPGTGPTDTQYF
NA,TRBV11-2,TRBD2,TRBJ2-3,TGTGCCAGCAGCCCCGGGACTAGTCTGGTTAATACGCAGTATTTT,CASSPGTSLVNTQYF
NA,TRBV6-5,NA,TRBJ1-1,TGTGCCAGCAGTTACTTGGGCCTGGGGGCGGGCGCTGAAGCTTTCTTT,CASSYLGLGAGAEAFF
few,TRBV5-8,TRBD1,TRBJ1-1,TGTGCCAACAGGGACAGCTACACTGAAGCTTTCTTT,CANRDSYTEAFF
NA,TRBV5-1,NA,TRBJ2-7,TGCGCCAGCAGCATCACTACGGGGAACTACGAGCAGTACTTC,CASSITTGNYEQYF
NA,TRBV13,NA,TRBJ1-5,TGTGCCAGCAGCAACGGACAGCGCAATCAGCCCCAGCATTTT,CASSNGQRNQPQHF
NA,TRBV19,NA,TRBJ2-7,TGTGCCAGTAGTATAGGACTAGCCTACGAGCAGTACTTC,CASSIGLAYEQYF
few,TRBV13,NA,TRBJ2-2,TGTGCCAGCAGCTTAGATCGGGGTACCGGGGAGCTGTTTTTT,CASSLDRGTGELFF
few,TRBV27,NA,TRBJ1-1,TGTGCCAGCTCCCCGGCAGGGTTTATGAACACTGAAGCTTTCTTT,CASSPAGFMNTEAFF
NA,TRBV19,TRBD1,TRBJ1-2,TGTGCCAGTAGTGCCCGGGACAGGGCTTATGGCTACACCTTC,CASSARDRAYGYTF